The clone carrying this T cell receptor beta chain was recorded many times. Antigen unknown. CDR3 length: 14 amino acids. The germline V gene has CDR1 MGHDK and CDR2 SYGVNS. V was shortened by 6 bases and J by 2 bases, with 11 bases between the two germline ends. The source of the sample is a study of T cells after yellow fever vaccination. Study-wide points: The CD4 compartment and the CD8 compartment contained a small share of clonotypes in common. Booster sampling recovered most clones from primary vaccination (less than 97% CD4, around 90% CD8).

Via MiXCR, TCRdb re-called the 5' RACE reads, giving one row per CDR3 protein. The profile shows 100,000 to 150,000 distinct CDR3 sequences, 7.2% of them singletons. The receptor was derived from a man younger than 30 who received the YFV17D yellow fever vaccine. The sample here was CD4+ T cells sorted from PBMCs, taken more than 35 days after the first yellow fever vaccination. V is TRBV25-1 and J is TRBJ1-3; D gene uncertain. CDR3 nucleotides: TGTGCCAGCAGCCCCGGCCATACTGGAAACACCATATATTTT. Translation: CASSPGHTGNTIYF.